The rows below give T cell receptor beta chains drawn from one sample of a study of blood T cell repertoires in COVID-19. Some clones are missing from TCRdb's copy, which holds only in-frame ones; the method was immunoSEQ multiplex PCR. The repertoire holds about 69,000 clones, with approximately 84% as singletons. The sample was peripheral blood. These receptors all stem from a man over 45 with COVID-19, enrolled during active disease. The CDR3 runs from the conserved cysteine through the conserved F or W. The D gene is left open where the match is weak. Rows may omit the clone size; those that give it use once, few, many or a size class.

d_call	v_call	j_call	clone_size	cdr3_nt	cdr3_aa
TRBD2	TRBV9	TRBJ2-1	-	TGTGCCAGCAGCGTAGCCTCGCGGGGGGTCAATGAGCAGTTCTTC	CASSVASRGVNEQFF
TRBD1	TRBV18	TRBJ1-4	-	TGTGCCAGCTCATCGTTCCCCGGGACAGACAATGAAAAACTGTTTTTT	CASSSFPGTDNEKLFF
-	TRBV11-2	TRBJ2-1	-	TGTGCCAGCAGCTTCTTACAGGACAATGAGCAGTTCTTC	CASSFLQDNEQFF
-	TRBV11-1	TRBJ2-2	-	TGTGCCAGCAGCCACGTTCGGGACGGGGAGCTGTTTTTT	CASSHVRDGELFF
-	TRBV27	TRBJ2-2	-	TGTGCCAGCAGTTTTTACGGAAGACGCGGAATGACCGGGGAGCTGTTTTTT	CASSFYGRRGMTGELFF
-	TRBV5-6	TRBJ1-1	-	TGTGCCAGCAGCTTGAGGGGGATGAACACTGAAGCTTTCTTT	CASSLRGMNTEAFF
-	TRBV30	TRBJ1-5	-	TGTGCCTGGGGGGAAGGGGCAGGCAATCAGCCCCAGCATTTT	CAWGEGAGNQPQHF
-	TRBV7-3	TRBJ2-2	-	TGTGCCAGCAGCCCTAGGCCCAACACCGGGGAGCTGTTTTTT	CASSPRPNTGELFF
TRBD1	TRBV7-3	TRBJ2-5	-	TGTGCCAGCAGCTCCCGGACAGGAGGAGAGACCCAGTACTTC	CASSSRTGGETQYF
TRBD2	TRBV7-9	TRBJ2-1	few	TGTGCCAGCAGCTTAGTCGGGGGGGCCTACAATGAGCAGTTCTTC	CASSLVGGAYNEQFF
-	TRBV15	TRBJ1-2	-	TGTGCCACCAGCAGACTGACAGGAGAAAACTATGGCTACACCTTC	CATSRLTGENYGYTF
TRBD1	TRBV5-4	TRBJ1-2	-	TGTGCCAGCAGTGGGACAGCGTATGGCTACACCTTC	CASSGTAYGYTF
TRBD1	TRBV6-5	TRBJ1-2	few	TGTGCCAGCACCCACGAGGGGGCCGGCTACACCTTC	CASTHEGAGYTF
TRBD1	TRBV15	TRBJ1-1	-	TGTGCCACCAGCAGCGGGACAGGGAACACTGAAGCTTTCTTT	CATSSGTGNTEAFF
TRBD2	TRBV6-5	TRBJ2-1	-	TGTGCCAGCAGCCCCCTAGCGGCGATCTACAATGAGCAGTTCTTC	CASSPLAAIYNEQFF
TRBD2	TRBV5-6	TRBJ2-7	few	TGTGCCAGCAGCTTCGGACTAGCGGGGGACGAGCAGTACTTC	CASSFGLAGDEQYF
TRBD2	TRBV7-2	TRBJ2-1	-	TGTGCCAGCAGCTCAAGCGGGGGACATTACAATGAGCAGTTCTTC	CASSSSGGHYNEQFF
-	TRBV30	TRBJ2-5	-	TGTGCCTGGAGTTCATCGCATTCAGGGGTTTTAGAGACCCAGTACTTC	CAWSSSHSGVLETQYF
-	TRBV7-9	TRBJ1-5	-	TGTGCCAGCAGCTTAAGGGGAAATCAGCCCCAGCATTTT	CASSLRGNQPQHF
TRBD2	TRBV5-4	TRBJ2-5	-	TGTGCCAGCAGCTTAACTTCTAGCGGGGGGAGATACCAAGAGACCCAGTACTTC	CASSLTSSGGRYQETQYF
TRBD1	TRBV3-1/TRBV3-2	TRBJ2-5	-	TGTGCCAGCAGCATAACCAACAGGGGGCCTGTGTACTTC	CASSITNRGPVYF
TRBD2	TRBV7-2	TRBJ2-3	-	TGTGCCAGCACCCATGGGGGGGTCACCGGAGATACGCAGTATTTT	CASTHGGVTGDTQYF
-	TRBV27	TRBJ2-7	few	TGTGCCAGCAGTTTATACCCGTTGGGGCGGACCCCCTCCGAGCAGTACTTC	CASSLYPLGRTPSEQYF
-	TRBV30	TRBJ1-6	-	TGTGCCTGGAGTGTACGAGGCGGCGGTAATTCACCCCTCCACTTT	CAWSVRGGGNSPLHF
-	TRBV27	TRBJ1-1	-	TGTGCCAGCAGTTTATCTAGAGTCTGGACTGAAGCTTTCTTT	CASSLSRVWTEAFF
TRBD1	TRBV11-2	TRBJ2-5	-	TGTGCCAGCAGCTTAGGGACAGGGCTGATGGAGACCCAGTACTTC	CASSLGTGLMETQYF
TRBD1	TRBV10-3	TRBJ1-1	-	TGTGCCATCAGTTACAGGGGGGAGGGCACTGAAGCTTTCTTT	CAISYRGEGTEAFF
-	TRBV9	TRBJ2-6	-	TGTGCCAGCAGCTTTCCCCGGGGGTACAGTCTCTCTGGGGCCAACGTCCTGACTTTC	CASSFPRGYSLSGANVLTF
-	TRBV6-5	TRBJ1-1	-	TGTGCCAGCAGTTATGGCTCACTGAACACTGAAGCTTTCTTT	CASSYGSLNTEAFF
TRBD2	TRBV10-3	TRBJ2-5	-	TGTGCCATCAGTGAGTACCGGGAGGAAGAGACCCAGTACTTC	CAISEYREEETQYF
-	TRBV28	TRBJ1-5	-	TGTGCCAGCAGCCCACAGGGATTCTTAAATCAGCCCCAGCATTTT	CASSPQGFLNQPQHF
-	TRBV4-1	TRBJ1-2	-	TGCGCCAGCAGCCAAGCGGCAGGTTCGTATGGCTACACCTTC	CASSQAAGSYGYTF
-	TRBV6-2/TRBV6-3	TRBJ2-7	-	TGTGCCAGCAGTCCACTAAACGCGGACACGAGGATATACGAGCAGTACTTC	CASSPLNADTRIYEQYF
TRBD1	TRBV27	TRBJ2-7	-	TGTGCCAGCAGCGTTCATGGACAGGCAGCCTACGAGCAGTACTTC	CASSVHGQAAYEQYF
TRBD1	TRBV6-5	TRBJ2-1	-	TGTGCCAGCAGGGGGACAGGGGGTATGAATGAGCAGTTCTTC	CASRGTGGMNEQFF
TRBD2	TRBV2	TRBJ2-1	-	TGTGCCAGCAGGGTACTAGCGGGGCACAATGAGCAGTTCTTC	CASRVLAGHNEQFF
TRBD1	TRBV4-1	TRBJ1-4	-	TGCGCCAGCAGGGAACAGGGGGATGAAAAACTGTTTTTT	CASREQGDEKLFF
TRBD1	TRBV6-6	TRBJ2-1	-	TGTGCCAGCAGTTCGACAGGGGGAGGTGAGCAGTTCTTC	CASSSTGGGEQFF
-	TRBV7-8	TRBJ1-1	-	TGTGCCAGCAGCCCGAGGTCCGGTCAGCTACACACTGAAGCTTTCTTT	CASSPRSGQLHTEAFF
-	TRBV7-8	TRBJ2-3	-	TGTGCCAGCAGCCCTAGCTACGATACGCAGTATTTT	CASSPSYDTQYF
TRBD1	TRBV5-5	TRBJ2-2	-	TGTGCCAGCAGAATCTCGGGACAGGGTGCCGGGGAGCTGTTTTTT	CASRISGQGAGELFF
TRBD1	TRBV5-3	TRBJ1-5	-	TGTTCACGACAGGGAAGCAATCAGCCCCAGCATTTT	CSRQGSNQPQHF
TRBD1	TRBV25-1	TRBJ2-3	-	TGTGCCAGCACCCGACAGGGGGCTCCAGATACGCAGTATTTT	CASTRQGAPDTQYF
-	TRBV6-5	TRBJ2-6	once	TGTGCCAGCAGTCAGGGGTCTGGGGCCAACGTCCTGACTTTC	CASSQGSGANVLTF
-	TRBV5-1	TRBJ1-6	-	TGCGCCAGCAGCTTGGCTGGGCAGAAGCTTGCACCCCTCCACTTT	CASSLAGQKLAPLHF
TRBD1	TRBV2	TRBJ1-2	-	TGTGCCAGCTCCCTCGGCGGGGACAGGGTGAATGGCTACACCTTC	CASSLGGDRVNGYTF
TRBD1	TRBV3-1/TRBV3-2	TRBJ1-1	-	TGTGCCAGCAGCCAGGCAGGGGGTGTGTCTGAAGCTTTCTTT	CASSQAGGVSEAFF
TRBD2	TRBV4-2	TRBJ2-3	-	TGTGCCAGCAGCCAGCGGACTAGCGGGGGGGTCGCCGATACGCAGTATTTT	CASSQRTSGGVADTQYF
-	TRBV6-5	TRBJ1-3	-	TGTGCCAGCAACCAACCCGGGGGGACCAACACCATATATTTT	CASNQPGGTNTIYF
-	TRBV6-5	TRBJ1-2	-	TGTGCCAGCAGTTACTCGTCCCCCGTCGCGGGTGATGGCTACACCTTC	CASSYSSPVAGDGYTF
-	TRBV2	TRBJ1-6	-	TGTGCCAGCACACAGGTTCAACATTCACCCCTCCACTTT	CASTQVQHSPLHF
TRBD2	TRBV6-5	TRBJ2-2	-	TGTGCCAGCAGTCTTAGCGGGGGGGCCGGGGAGCTGTTTTTT	CASSLSGGAGELFF
TRBD1	TRBV5-1	TRBJ2-1	-	TGCGCCAGCAGTGATGGCCGGGACAGGGGGCTGGATGAGCAGTTCTTC	CASSDGRDRGLDEQFF
-	TRBV18	TRBJ1-2	-	TGTGCCAGCCGAAAACAGGATCCAACTGGGTATGGCTACACCTTC	CASRKQDPTGYGYTF
-	TRBV5-6	TRBJ2-5	-	TGTGCCAGCAGCTCAGGGTTGGAGACCCAGTACTTC	CASSSGLETQYF
TRBD1	TRBV6-5	TRBJ2-7	-	TGTGCCAGTGATTCCGGGACAGTAAGAGACGAGCAGTACTTC	CASDSGTVRDEQYF
TRBD1	TRBV5-5	TRBJ1-2	once	TGTGCCAGCAGCCCCCGGGACAGGGAATGGTATGGCTACACCTTC	CASSPRDREWYGYTF
TRBD1	TRBV4-1	TRBJ1-2	few	TGCGCCAGCAGCCAAGAAACGGGACAGACAAGCTACACCTTC	CASSQETGQTSYTF
TRBD2	TRBV11-2	TRBJ2-3	once	TGTGCCAGCAGTTTCCAAGCACGGGGGGGCAGGGAGGGCACAGATACGCAGTATTTT	CASSFQARGGREGTDTQYF